The clone carrying this T cell receptor beta chain turned up a few times. This record comes from a study of patients and donors after allogeneic stem cell transplantation. V shed 1 base and J 1 base; nucleotides not matched to a gene: 6. The CDR3 loop spans 16 amino acids. Germline loops: CDR1 SQVTM, CDR2 ANQGSEA. A single record per CDR3 protein comes from TCRdb applying MiXCR to the RT-PCR reads. Among 920,000 or so distinct CDR3 sequences listed, 18% were seen once. The clonotype originates from a human donor who was either an allogeneic HSCT recipient or a stem cell or donor lymphocyte infusion donor (not recorded which). It is not recorded whose cells these are; they may come from a transplant donor. Specimen: blood, either unsorted or a sorted T cell fraction (not recorded which). The chain joins TRBV29-1 to TRBJ2-4, with TRBD1 matching 8 bases. In DNA form, the CDR3 reads TGCAGCGTTGAAGTTCGACAGGGGAACGCCAAAAACATTCAGTACTTC. It yields the protein CSVEVRQGNAKNIQYF.